This paragraph covers one T cell receptor (beta chain) sequence. The target antigen is unknown. Clones were read by immunoSEQ multiplex PCR, and TCRdb kept only the in-frame ones, dropping some. The table shows more than 20,000 clones, with around 74% occurring only once. Antigen-specific CD4+ T cells were first expanded with viral peptide pools by the ViraFEST assay and only then sequenced. Cultured cells yielded isolated CD4+ T cells after less than 11 days. According to the study, vaccine recipients showed no prior SARS-CoV-2 infection and negative nucleocapsid antibodies. Two million PBMC per well were cultured with 10 IU/ml IL-2 and around 9.4 ug/ml peptides. These data are taken from a study of vaccination effects on CD4 cells after COVID-19. CDR1 MNHEY and CDR2 SVGEGT come from the germline V gene. The CDR3 length is 15 residues. V lost 2 bases to trimming and J lost 1 base; unmatched junction nucleotides: 2.

This sequence originates from a human donor who received a COVID-19 vaccine. V and J are TRBV6-2 or TRBV6-3 and TRBJ2-3, with 8 bases fitting TRBD2. Specimen: CD4+ T cells from PBMCs cultured with SARS-CoV-2 spike peptides, collected before COVID-19 vaccination. CDR3 bases: TGTGCCAGCAGTTACCAGCGGGGGCGCACAGATACGCAGTATTTT. Its translation: CASSYQRGRTDTQYF.